This TCR beta chain was recorded in a study of cytomegalovirus exposure and HLA in healthy donors. Study conclusions and caveats: Later analysis identified several of the most significant clusters that appeared linked to common viral pathogens. Accurate prediction of most subjects' HLA-A and HLA-B alleles from TCR beta sequences was reported. High specificity and sensitivity for cytomegalovirus status were reported for the classifier. Among TCR sequences, most were rare, though some public TCRs appeared in many donors.

Vbeta (60) and Jbeta (13) primers were used in the PCR. This table comes from immunoSEQ multiplex PCR, and its TCRdb copy is limited to in-frame clones, with some not included. In the table there are hundreds of thousands of clones, about 80% of which are singletons. The CDR3 is 15 residues long. From germline, CDR1 is LGHNT and CDR2 FRNRAP. Unmatched junction bases numbered 9, after V lost 1 base and J lost 8 bases. As concerns this clone: Its specificity is unknown.

This TCR derives from a male donor in good health and CMV-seronegative. This rearrangement joins TRBV12-5 to TRBJ1-2; 8 bases map to TRBD1. The sequencing sample was made of PBMCs. CDR3 DNA: TGTGCTAGTGGTTTGGCAGAGACAGGGGCAGGGGGCTACACCTTC. It specifies CASGLAETGAGGYTF.